A selection of T cell receptor beta chains follows, all from one sample in a study of CD8 T cells in Susac syndrome. TCRdb reprocessed the immunoSEQ multiplex PCR reads with MiXCR, giving one entry per CDR3 protein. The sample shows some 140,000 distinct CDR3 sequences, 75% to 90% of them seen only once. Sequencing was performed on CD8+ T cells from PBMCs. Receptors originate from a human donor with multiple sclerosis. Both conserved end residues are part of each CDR3. The D gene is left open where the match is weak.

NA,TRBV7-9,CASSFSGVEQFF
TRBD2,TRBV9,CASSVYASGSQETQYF
NA,TRBV7-8,CASTTMDGTQYF
TRBD1,TRBV5-6,CASSFGTGNEKLFF
NA,TRBV30,CAWSPSTDTQYF
NA,TRBV5-1,CASSLVGGALNEQFF
NA,TRBV12-3/TRBV12-4,CASSLAFLYNEQFF
NA,TRBV19,CASKRGWGTEAFF
NA,TRBV3-1,CASSQPRGYEQFF
NA,TRBV7-9,CASSLDNSGNTIYF
NA,TRBV6-5,CASRYSFPNEQFF
TRBD1,TRBV19,CASRENRGPQHF
NA,TRBV6-6,CASSYLRGTGELFF
NA,TRBV5-1,CASKDGLNTEAFF
NA,TRBV20-1,CSARVKGLNTEAFF
TRBD1,TRBV15,CATSRGDRETDTQYF
NA,TRBV20-1,CSARDTSTAYSNQPQHF
NA,TRBV20-1,CSARDQITDTQYF
NA,TRBV30,CAWSPSGYEQYF
NA,TRBV5-4,CASSLDPSTGELFF
TRBD1,TRBV19,CASRMRQGYEQYF
TRBD1,TRBV29-1,CSVGATGIGYTF
NA,TRBV2,CASSEGDGGDKDYNEQFF
TRBD1,TRBV28,CASSITGTGDGYTF
NA,TRBV5-6,CASSPVSGEEPSYEQYF
NA,TRBV18,CASSPGTPETGELFF
NA,TRBV29-1,CSVEDGVYEQFF
NA,TRBV13,CASSLGREETQYF
NA,TRBV14,CASSQADQETQYF
TRBD1,TRBV29-1,CSVETQGVVFYGYTF
NA,TRBV4-1,CASSRPRGVGEAFF
TRBD2,TRBV5-1,CASSSSPGRGDYNEQFF
NA,TRBV7-9,CASSDGHNSYNEQFF
TRBD1,TRBV11-2,CASTQGARAYNEQFF
NA,TRBV5-6,CASSPSNRHIEDSPLHF
NA,TRBV6-1,CASSEAGPPDTQYF
TRBD2,TRBV11-2,CASSLGTSTQETQYF
TRBD1,TRBV12-3/TRBV12-4,CASSSQQGDQQFF
NA,TRBV25-1,CASSAGEDTQYF
TRBD2,TRBV4-3,CASSQGLSGRSYNEQFF
NA,TRBV5-1,CATRHGSGETQYF
NA,TRBV6-1,CASSEGIVTNTGELFF
NA,TRBV9,CASSVATLPTGGTDTQYF
NA,TRBV6-1,CASSPPTFANTGELFF
NA,TRBV19,CASSVGFGYTF
TRBD1,TRBV9,CASSEGDSPNEQFF
NA,TRBV4-2,CASSQEPRGRLWSYTF